A selection of T cell receptor beta chains follows, all from one sample in a study of blood T cells in healthy people across ages. TCRdb fed the 5' RACE reads into MiXCR, producing one record per CDR3 protein. The repertoire has some 1.8 million distinct CDR3 sequences, about 39% of them found once; the top ten carry approximately 22%. The specimen sequenced was blood. The receptors were sampled from a human donor in good health. Each CDR3 is given with its conserved first and last residue. The D gene is left open where the match is weak. Expanded clones are given a class, and other clones once, few, many or no size at all.

j_call	clone_size	d_call	v_call	cdr3_aa	cdr3_nt
TRBJ2-3	-	-	TRBV18	CASSPGRQIDTDTQYF	TGTGCCAGCTCACCAGGCAGGCAGATCGACACAGATACGCAGTATTTT
TRBJ1-2	-	-	TRBV6-1	CASDDSRGGNYGYTF	TGTGCCAGCGACGACTCCCGCGGGGGTAACTATGGCTACACCTTC
TRBJ2-5	-	-	TRBV6-2/TRBV6-3	CASSPRRLQETQYF	TGTGCCAGCAGTCCCAGGCGGTTACAAGAGACCCAGTACTTC
TRBJ2-7	-	-	TRBV18	CASSPWADEQYF	TGTGCCAGCTCACCATGGGCTGACGAGCAGTACTTC
TRBJ2-2	few	-	TRBV7-2	CASSLGGQRVTGELFF	TGCGCCAGCAGCTTAGGGGGGCAGAGAGTCACCGGGGAGCTGTTTTTT
TRBJ2-7	few	-	TRBV15	CATSRDLTEHYEQYF	TGTGCCACCAGCAGAGACTTGACAGAGCACTACGAGCAGTACTTC
TRBJ2-4	-	-	TRBV3-1	CASSQVGTGGKNIQYF	TGTGCCAGCAGCCAAGTGGGGACTGGAGGCAAAAACATTCAGTACTTC
TRBJ1-1	-	TRBD1	TRBV27	CASGLTGTNTEAFF	TGTGCCAGCGGGCTGACAGGGACCAACACTGAAGCTTTCTTT
TRBJ1-2	-	-	TRBV7-6	CASSLGGGKGCTF	TGTGCCAGCAGCCTCGGGGGAGGGAAGGGCTGCACCTTC
TRBJ2-7	few	TRBD1	TRBV28	CASSSRDSESYEQYF	TGTGCCAGCAGTTCCCGGGACAGCGAATCCTACGAGCAGTACTTC
TRBJ2-1	few	-	TRBV6-2/TRBV6-3	CASTATSREQFF	TGTGCCAGCACCGCGACTTCTAGGGAGCAGTTCTTC
TRBJ2-3	few	TRBD1	TRBV5-1	CASSGQADTQYF	TGCGCCAGCAGCGGACAGGCAGATACGCAGTATTTT
TRBJ2-5	once	TRBD2	TRBV27	CASSSTRLAGGPETQYF	TGTGCCAGCAGTTCGACCCGACTAGCGGGAGGGCCGGAGACCCAGTACTTC
TRBJ2-1	-	-	TRBV28	CASRGYGQFF	TGTGCCAGCAGGGGGTATGGGCAGTTCTTC
TRBJ1-5	-	-	TRBV28	CASSIFDRLRPQHF	TGTGCCAGCAGCATATTTGACAGATTGCGACCCCAGCATTTT
TRBJ2-3	few	-	TRBV6-5	CASSYFRHTQYF	TGTGCCAGCAGTTACTTTCGGCATACGCAGTATTTT
TRBJ2-6	-	-	TRBV19	CASSIRRDGANVLTF	TGTGCCAGTAGTATACGGAGGGATGGGGCCAACGTCCTGACTTTC
TRBJ2-7	once	-	TRBV5-6	CASSYGQGWDEQYF	TGTGCCAGCAGCTACGGTCAGGGGTGGGACGAGCAGTACTTC
TRBJ2-6	-	-	TRBV7-9	CASSNPRLDLSGANVLTF	TGTGCCAGCAGCAACCCTCGACTAGACCTCTCTGGGGCCAACGTCCTGACTTTC
TRBJ2-5	-	TRBD2	TRBV5-6	CASSYTGTNQETQYF	TGTGCCAGCAGCTACACCGGGACTAACCAAGAGACCCAGTACTTC
TRBJ2-7	-	-	TRBV7-2	CASSLGWQRHTYEQYF	TGTGCCAGCAGCTTAGGATGGCAGCGCCACACCTACGAGCAGTACTTC
TRBJ2-3	few	-	TRBV3-1	CASSQVMEDTQYF	TGTGCCAGCAGCCAAGTAATGGAGGATACGCAGTATTTT
TRBJ2-1	-	-	TRBV6-6	CASSPRRPINEQFF	TGTGCCAGCAGTCCCCGCCGGCCCATCAATGAGCAGTTCTTC
TRBJ1-1	-	-	TRBV6-2/TRBV6-3	CASSVDTIAAEAFF	TGTGCCAGCAGTGTGGACACAATAGCGGCTGAAGCTTTCTTT
TRBJ1-5	-	TRBD1	TRBV7-3	CASSPPGGLQHNQPQHF	TGTGCCAGCAGCCCTCCAGGGGGACTCCAACACAATCAGCCCCAGCATTTT
TRBJ1-1	-	-	TRBV27	CASSLWGGGNTEAFF	TGTGCCAGCAGTTTGTGGGGGGGAGGGAACACTGAAGCTTTCTTT
TRBJ1-1	once	-	TRBV29-1	CSVEKQGSTEAFF	TGCAGCGTTGAAAAACAGGGTTCGACTGAAGCTTTCTTT
TRBJ1-4	-	TRBD1	TRBV7-8	CASSPPGGEKLFF	TGTGCCAGCAGCCCTCCAGGGGGTGAAAAACTGTTTTTT
TRBJ1-1	-	-	TRBV12-3/TRBV12-4	CASLGRAEAFF	TGTGCCAGTCTCGGGAGGGCTGAAGCTTTCTTT
TRBJ2-3	many	-	TRBV20-1	CSARVPQARTDTQYF	TGCAGTGCTAGAGTCCCTCAGGCCCGCACAGATACGCAGTATTTT
TRBJ2-1	-	TRBD1	TRBV5-1	CARSPDRVNNEQFF	TGCGCCCGCAGTCCTGACAGGGTAAACAATGAGCAGTTCTTC
TRBJ1-4	-	-	TRBV5-5	CASSWWDMSEKLFF	TGTGCCAGCAGCTGGTGGGACATGTCTGAAAAACTGTTTTTT
TRBJ2-1	-	-	TRBV3-1	CASSQTHGHNEQFF	TGTGCCAGCAGCCAAACTCACGGGCACAATGAGCAGTTCTTC
TRBJ2-7	few	-	TRBV15	CATSSTGFSYEQYF	TGTGCCACCAGCAGTACAGGCTTCAGCTACGAGCAGTACTTC
TRBJ2-5	-	-	TRBV29-1	CSVESGTGPTETQYF	TGCAGCGTTGAATCAGGGACGGGTCCCACGGAGACCCAGTACTTC
TRBJ2-1	-	-	TRBV28	CASSRGTGLSFNEQFF	TGTGCCAGCAGCCGGGGAACAGGGTTGTCGTTCAATGAGCAGTTCTTC
TRBJ2-3	-	-	TRBV20-1	CSARLFGTDTQYF	TGCAGTGCTAGACTATTCGGGACTGATACGCAGTATTTT
TRBJ1-4	-	-	TRBV12-3/TRBV12-4	CAGSLDNRYTNEKLFF	TGTGCCGGCAGTTTAGACAACAGGTATACTAATGAAAAACTGTTTTTT
TRBJ1-2	-	-	TRBV20-1	CSASVSGREYGYTF	TGCAGTGCTAGTGTTTCAGGACGGGAATATGGCTACACCTTC
TRBJ1-2	-	-	TRBV7-2	CASSPTRGGYGYTF	TGTGCCAGCAGCCCGACCAGGGGAGGGTATGGCTACACCTTC
TRBJ2-7	few	-	TRBV7-6	CASSYAPAYEQYF	TGTGCCAGCAGCTATGCCCCAGCCTACGAGCAGTACTTC
TRBJ2-1	many	-	TRBV29-1	CSVEDRRAHNSHYNEQFF	TGCAGCGTTGAAGATCGGCGGGCCCACAACTCGCACTACAATGAGCAGTTCTTC
TRBJ1-1	-	-	TRBV5-1	CASSLDLLLNTEAFF	TGCGCCAGCAGCTTGGATCTTCTCCTGAACACTGAAGCTTTCTTT
TRBJ1-2	-	-	TRBV4-3	CASSQEGQGTHLPYGYTF	TGCGCCAGCAGCCAAGAGGGTCAGGGGACTCACCTACCCTATGGCTACACCTTC
TRBJ2-1	once	-	TRBV7-2	CASSQPPANEQFF	TGTGCCAGCAGCCAACCCCCGGCGAATGAGCAGTTCTTC
TRBJ2-5	few	TRBD2	TRBV29-1	CSVQGLARETQYF	TGCAGCGTTCAAGGACTAGCAAGGGAGACCCAGTACTTC
TRBJ2-1	few	-	TRBV7-2	CASSAPQVDHKFF	TGTGCCAGCAGCGCCCCACAGGTAGATCATAAGTTCTTC
TRBJ2-2	-	-	TRBV11-3	CASSLEEASTTGELFF	TGTGCCAGCAGCTTAGAGGAGGCTTCGACCACCGGGGAGCTGTTTTTT
TRBJ1-1	-	-	TRBV20-1	CSASSTEAFF	TGCAGTGCTAGCTCGACTGAAGCTTTCTTT
TRBJ1-4	-	TRBD1	TRBV6-6	CASRAGTEHEKLFF	TGTGCCAGCAGGGCCGGGACAGAGCATGAAAAACTGTTTTTT
TRBJ2-1	-	TRBD2	TRBV6-2/TRBV6-3	CASSYLAGGSGFYNEQFF	TGTGCCAGCAGTTATTTAGCGGGGGGGTCGGGATTCTACAATGAGCAGTTCTTC
TRBJ1-1	-	TRBD1	TRBV9	CASSGSGGGTEAFF	TGTGCCAGCAGCGGTTCAGGGGGCGGCACTGAAGCTTTCTTT
TRBJ1-1	few	TRBD1	TRBV5-1	CASSLEGQGWGEAFF	TGCGCCAGCAGCCTCGAGGGACAGGGCTGGGGTGAAGCTTTCTTT
TRBJ2-7	-	-	TRBV5-1	CASRQSPLGSEQYF	TGCGCCAGCAGGCAGAGCCCACTCGGATCGGAGCAGTACTTC